This passage covers 6 T cell receptor beta chains from one sample sequenced in a study of blood T cell repertoires in COVID-19. Sequencing was performed with immunoSEQ multiplex PCR; in TCRdb, only in-frame clones are kept and a portion is missing. The sample lists nearly 200,000 clones, almost 85% occurring once. Material for sequencing was peripheral blood. All receptors come from a woman aged 70-85 years with active or convalescent COVID-19.

This clone was seen just once. The rearrangement uses TRBV2 and TRBJ2-1, with 13 nucleotides matching TRBD2. This CDR3 is 16 amino acids long. J gave up 7 bases and V 6 bases, and 9 bases lay outside the gene matches. Germline V gene lookup returns CDR1 SNHLY and CDR2 FYNNEI. The CDR3: CASRFSGTSGENEQFF. CDR3 nucleotide sequence: TGTGCCAGCAGGTTTAGCGGGACTAGCGGGGAGAATGAGCAGTTCTTC.

V is TRBV30 and J is TRBJ2-3; 10 bases agree with TRBD2. The V segment lost 3 bases and the J segment 5 bases; nucleotides outside the gene matches: 5. Germline loops: CDR1 GTSNPN, CDR2 SVGIG (reference sequence). There are 14 residues in the CDR3. The CDR3 DNA follows: TGTGCCTGGAGGCTAGCGGGAGCTAAAGATACGCAGTATTTT. Its protein is CAWRLAGAKDTQYF.

J is TRBJ2-7 and V is TRBV6-1, with D perhaps TRBD1 (6 bases). The V and J ends lost 2 bases and 0 bases respectively, with 11 bases between them. Per germline, CDR1 MNHNS and CDR2 SASEGT. The CDR3 has 15 amino acids. CDR3 sequence reads: CASSEWDILSYEQYF. As DNA, the CDR3 is TGTGCCAGCAGTGAATGGGACATCCTCTCCTACGAGCAGTACTTC.

The chain is built from TRBV5-1 and TRBJ1-5; TRBD1 matches 7 bases. The junction had 4 bases not matched to a gene; V was cut back by 4 bases and J by 0 bases. This CDR3 is 15 amino acids long. Germline V gives CDR1 SGHRS, CDR2 YFSETQ. This CDR3 reads CASSTGTDSNQPQHF. For the CDR3, the DNA is TGCGCCAGCAGCACCGGGACAGATAGCAATCAGCCCCAGCATTTT.

The chain joins TRBV19 to TRBJ2-7, with D possibly being TRBD2 (6 bases). CDR3 length: 15 amino acids. The ends were cut back, 4 bases at V and 5 bases at J, with 18 bases in the middle. Germline V gene lookup returns CDR1 LNHDA and CDR2 SQIVND (reference sequence). CDR3 in DNA: TGTGCCAGTAGTACTCAACATAGGGGCGGGGACGAGCAGTACTTC. It yields the protein CASSTQHRGGDEQYF.

The chain carries TRBV3-1 (or the pseudogene TRBV3-2) and TRBJ2-3; the D gene is possibly TRBD2 (6 bases). The CDR3 sequence is 13 residues long. Looked up from germline, CDR1 is LGHDT and CDR2 is YNNKEL (reference sequence). The ends were cut back, 5 bases at V and 6 bases at J, with 12 bases in the middle. CDR3 nucleotide sequence: TGTGCCAGCAGCTATGGGGGGAGTGATACGCAGTATTTT. Its protein product is CASSYGGSDTQYF.